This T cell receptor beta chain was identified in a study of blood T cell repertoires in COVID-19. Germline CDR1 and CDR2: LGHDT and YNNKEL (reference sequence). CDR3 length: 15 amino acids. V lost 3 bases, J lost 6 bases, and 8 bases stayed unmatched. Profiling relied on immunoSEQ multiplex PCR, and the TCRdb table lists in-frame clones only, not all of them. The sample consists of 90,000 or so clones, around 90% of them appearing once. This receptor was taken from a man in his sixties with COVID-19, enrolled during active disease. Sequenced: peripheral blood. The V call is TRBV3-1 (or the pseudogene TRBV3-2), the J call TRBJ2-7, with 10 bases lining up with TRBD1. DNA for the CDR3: TGTGCCAGCAGCCATAGTGGACAGGGGGGCCTCGAGCAGTACTTC. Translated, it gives CASSHSGQGGLEQYF.